This T cell receptor (beta chain) derives from a study of Graves' ophthalmopathy and Graves' hyperthyroidism. V shed 5 bases and J shed 2 bases, with 7 bases lying between them. This CDR3 has 14 residues. CDR1 and CDR2 (germline): SEHNR, FQNEAQ (reference sequence). RNA transcripts were the template, and TCR beta CDR3 regions were amplified from them. First-round RT-PCR with HTBI primers preceded a second-round multiplex PCR. TCRdb itself ran the multiplex PCR reads through MiXCR, one entry per CDR3 protein. The repertoire consists of 260,000 or so distinct CDR3 sequences, with 45% occurring once and the leading ten covering over 40%. Remarks on this clonotype: No antigen is known for it.

Study-wide findings and caveats: It was with around 67% sensitivity and 72% to 75% specificity that the model predicted ophthalmopathy progression. Most thyroid clonotypes with frequency above 0.001 were detected in blood too.

The diagnosis combined clinical symptoms, thyroxine, TRAb, thyroid ultrasound and orbital computed tomography scans. The TCR comes from an adult man with Graves' ophthalmopathy. Source material: peripheral blood. J is TRBJ2-6 and V is TRBV7-9; D call uncertain. The CDR3 nucleotides read TGTGCCAGCAGCCAACCACCTGGGGCCAACGTCCTGACTTTC. Translated, it gives CASSQPPGANVLTF.